This T cell receptor (beta chain) comes out of a study of CD8 T cells in ankylosing spondylitis. Study-wide results and caveats: The study looked at matched synovial fluid samples from ankylosing spondylitis patients. Disease-linked clones were reported to be significantly enriched there. Disease-linked clones bore a CD8+ phenotype, appearing relatively rarely in peripheral blood. Apparently characteristic of ankylosing spondylitis blood was a TCR beta motif (roughly 8 highly homologous variants).

Trimming shortened V by 6 bases and J by 5 bases, and 14 bases separated the two germline ends. This CDR3 contains 13 residues. Germline loops: CDR1 DFQATT, CDR2 SNEGSKA (reference sequence). Making use of molecular barcodes, quantitative 5'-RACE generated TCR beta libraries. TCRdb fed the 5' RACE reads into MiXCR, producing one record per CDR3 protein. The table shows some 220,000 distinct CDR3 sequences, with 8% to 9% occurring only once. This clonotype has a count of ten or more. What it binds is unknown. Specimen: blood, either unsorted or a sorted T cell fraction (not recorded which). The V call is TRBV20-1, the J call TRBJ1-3; a possible D gene is TRBD1 (5 bases). This clonotype was obtained from a female donor with ankylosing spondylitis or in good health (not recorded which). This CDR3 is CSAGTGARNTIYF. The CDR3 DNA follows: TGCAGTGCGGGGACCGGTGCCCGAAACACCATATATTTT.